A single sample gave rise to the 16 T cell receptor beta chains below, sequenced in a study of T-cell memory formation after mild COVID-19. TCRdb fed the 5' RACE reads into MiXCR, producing one record per CDR3 protein. The sample holds under 250,000 distinct CDR3 sequences, roughly 14% seen once. Sequenced sample: PBMCs or a T cell subset sorted from them (not recorded which). These TCRs come from an adult woman who had mild COVID-19 (a few samples of this study predate the infection). Cell type and time point are not known.

In its sample, this clonotype was seen a few times. The chain links TRBV12-3 or TRBV12-4 to TRBJ1-1; D remains unclear. Trimming stripped 9 bases from V and 5 bases from J, with 19 bases between. The CDR3 totals 14 residues. As DNA, the CDR3 is TGTGCCAGTAGAGGTAGCGGGGTTCGGACTGAAGCTTTCTTT. Amino acid sequence: CASRGSGVRTEAFF.

This chain uses TRBV10-3 with TRBJ2-2; the D is unclear. Germline assignment: CDR1 ENHRY and CDR2 SYGVKD. V was cut by 3 bases and J by 2 bases, with 7 bases left in between. There are 14 residues in the CDR3. The CDR3 DNA sequence: TGTGCCATCAGTGAAGTGGAAAACACCGGGGAGCTGTTTTTT. This sequence encodes CAISEVENTGELFF.

V is TRBV19 and J is TRBJ2-5; D may correspond to TRBD1 or TRBD2 (5 bases each). CDR3 length: 13 residues. Looked up from germline, CDR1 is LNHDA and CDR2 is SQIVND (reference sequence). The ends were cut back, 4 bases at V and 7 bases at J, with 13 bases in the middle. CDR3 in amino acids: CASSRGSAGTQYF. The DNA of the CDR3 is TGTGCCAGTAGTAGGGGGTCCGCGGGGACCCAGTACTTC. The whole variable domain, remainder taken from reference TRBV19 and TRBJ2-5, is DGGITQSPKYLFRKEGQNVTLSCEQNLNHDAMYWYRQDPGQGLRLIYYSQIVNDFQKGDIAEGYSVSREKKESFPLTVTSAQKNPTAFYLCASSRGSAGTQYFGPGTRLLVL.

This clonotype was counted a few times. In nucleotides, the CDR3 is TGTGCCAGCAGCTTAGATAGGACAGATACGCAGTATTTT. Its protein is CASSLDRTDTQYF. V and J are TRBV7-2 and TRBJ2-3; D is uncertain. Germline CDR1 SGHTA, CDR2 FQGNSA. The CDR3 length is 13 residues. Between the trimmed V and J ends, which lost 1 base and 3 bases, there was a span of 5 bases.

At least ten counts were recorded for this clonotype. V usage is TRBV2 and J usage is TRBJ1-5; weak D call: TRBD1 (5 bases). Germline CDR1 SNHLY, CDR2 FYNNEI. V shed 5 bases and J shed 4 bases, with 9 bases lying between them. This CDR3 contains 13 residues. CDR3 sequence reads: CASSREGNQPQHF. The CDR3 DNA reads TGTGCCAGCAGTCGAGAGGGGAATCAGCCCCAGCATTTT.

This sequence joins TRBV7-3 and TRBJ1-1; 8 bases align to TRBD1. Germline CDR1 is SGHTA and CDR2 is FQGTGA. This CDR3 has 13 residues. Trimming took 5 bases from V and 6 from J; bases not matched to a gene: 5. The CDR3 DNA is TGTGCCAGCAGCCAGACAGGGGCGGCTGAAGCTTTCTTT. Amino acid sequence: CASSQTGAAEAFF.

The rearrangement joins TRBV5-1 to TRBJ2-7; 11 bases agree with TRBD1. The CDR3 runs 18 residues. Trimming took 4 bases from V and 1 from J; bases not matched to a gene: 13. Germline V gene data show CDR1 as SGHRS and CDR2 as YFSETQ. The CDR3 nucleotides read TGCGCCAGCAGCCGGACAGGGGGCGCAAAGAAGATTTCCTACGAGCAGTACTTC. This sequence encodes CASSRTGGAKKISYEQYF.

This chain links TRBV7-9 with TRBJ2-1; D is possibly TRBD2 (7 bases). The germline V gene encodes CDR1 SEHNR and CDR2 FQNEAQ (reference sequence). Trimming stripped 5 bases from V and 5 bases from J, with 22 bases between. The CDR3 loop spans 17 amino acids. CDR3 nucleotide sequence: TGTGCCAGCAGCACATACCTGGGAGGGCGGGGGCACAATGAGCAGTTCTTC. It codes for CASSTYLGGRGHNEQFF.

The sample holds a few counts of this clonotype. The chain employs TRBV20-1 and TRBJ1-1; 8 positions match TRBD1. Germline CDR1 is DFQATT and CDR2 is SNEGSKA (reference sequence). Trimming cost V 4 bases and J 4 bases; bases outside gene matches: 8. CDR3 length equals 14 residues. This chain's CDR3 is CSANVQGESTEAFF. CDR3 nucleotide sequence: TGCAGTGCTAACGTACAGGGGGAATCCACTGAAGCTTTCTTT.

The sample holds many counts of this clonotype. The CDR3 loop is CSVYPHGWGTEAFF. CDR3 in DNA: TGCAGCGTTTATCCGCATGGTTGGGGGACTGAAGCTTTCTTT. The gene calls are TRBV29-1 and TRBJ1-1, with D perhaps matching TRBD1 (5 bases). Between the trimmed V and J ends, which lost 5 bases and 5 bases, there was a span of 18 bases. The CDR3 extends over 14 amino acids. CDR1 and CDR2 (germline): SQVTM, ANQGSEA. Full variable domain (rest looked up from reference TRBV29-1 and TRBJ1-1): SAVISQKPSRDICQRGTSLTIQCQVDSQVTMMFWYRQQPGQSLTLIATANQGSEATYESGFVIDKFPISRPNLTFSTLTVSNMSPEDSSIYLCSVYPHGWGTEAFFGQGTRLTVV.

This clonotype occurred a few times. V usage is TRBV9 and J usage is TRBJ2-1; D remains ambiguous. Trimming cost V 3 bases and J 5 bases, with 9 bases left between them. Germline V CDR1 and CDR2: SGDLS, YYNGEE. The CDR3 covers 13 residues. CDR3 sequence reads: CASSGYIHNEQFF. In DNA, the CDR3 is TGTGCCAGCAGCGGCTATATCCACAATGAGCAGTTCTTC.

The rearrangement links TRBV20-1 to TRBJ1-4; no firm D call. V lost 4 bases and J 2 bases, leaving 23 bases between the germline ends. CDR1 DFQATT and CDR2 SNEGSKA come from the germline V gene (reference sequence). The CDR3 is 18 amino acids. In DNA form, the CDR3 reads TGCAGTGCTATTCCCGGAGAGGAGATTTATTGGACTAATGAAAAACTGTTTTTT. Its protein is CSAIPGEEIYWTNEKLFF.

This sequence joins TRBV29-1 and TRBJ1-2; tentatively, D is TRBD1 (5 bases). Trimming removed 4 bases from V and 1 base from J, with 13 bases in between. This CDR3 has 14 residues. Germline V gene lookup returns CDR1 SQVTM and CDR2 ANQGSEA. The CDR3 sequence is CSVGKGSLNYGYTF. CDR3 DNA: TGCAGCGTTGGAAAGGGGAGTCTTAACTATGGCTACACCTTC.

The chain joins TRBV5-1 to TRBJ1-2, with 7 bases lining up with TRBD1. V shed 0 bases, J shed 2 bases, and the junction held 4 bases outside the gene matches. CDR1 and CDR2 from the germline V gene are SGHRS and YFSETQ. This CDR3 comprises 15 residues. This chain's CDR3 is CASSLGQGWNYGYTF. CDR3 coding DNA: TGCGCCAGCAGCTTGGGACAGGGCTGGAACTATGGCTACACCTTC.

A few counts support this clonotype. This sequence joins TRBV25-1 and TRBJ2-1; TRBD2 agrees at 11 bases. The V and J ends lost 1 base and 3 bases, in that order; junction bases with no gene match: 2. The CDR3 totals 16 residues. In germline, CDR1 is MGHDK, CDR2 SYGVNS. The CDR3 reads CASSEFGTSGYNEQFF. As DNA, the CDR3 is TGTGCCAGCAGTGAATTTGGGACTAGCGGCTACAATGAGCAGTTCTTC.

This clonotype was recorded only once. The rearrangement joins TRBV10-3 to TRBJ2-1; 7 nucleotides line up with TRBD2. The V segment lost 10 bases and the J segment 3 bases; nucleotides outside the gene matches: 6. Germline lookup yields CDR1 ENHRY and CDR2 SYGVKD. The CDR3 has 13 amino acids. The CDR3 region is CATSTSVYNEQFF. CDR3 bases: TGTGCCACCTCTACTAGCGTCTACAATGAGCAGTTCTTC.